The clone carrying this T cell receptor (beta chain) was seen just once. In the study's own analysis: Estimation of nucleated cell counts was performed using reference gene primer amplification. TCRdb keeps only in-frame clones here, not all; method: immunoSEQ multiplex PCR. That table is the source of V, J and clone size, and D and trimming were worked out from the DNA. Of approximately 99,000 clones in the sample, 85% to 90% were seen once. This sample was taken from a study of blood T cell repertoires in COVID-19. In the study overall: The United States, Italy and Spain provided the acute and convalescent COVID-19 samples. PBMCs, B-cell-depleted T cells, or T cells provided the cDNA or gDNA that made up the material.

Trimming at V came to 0 bases and at J to 3 bases, leaving 1 base not matched to a gene. The CDR3 covers 14 residues. CDR1 and CDR2 (germline): MNHNS, SASEGT. The TCR was taken from a woman in her fifties or sixties in a cohort sampled during active or convalescent COVID-19. The sequencing sample was made of peripheral blood. The V call is TRBV6-1, the J call TRBJ2-5; TRBD1 matches at 7 bases. In DNA, the CDR3 is TGTGCCAGCAGTGAAGCGGGGACAGAAGAGACCCAGTACTTC. Encoded protein: CASSEAGTEETQYF.